The T cell receptor (beta chain) described here comes from a study of blood T cell repertoires in COVID-19. Overall study: The cDNA or gDNA used as material had been derived from T cells, B-cell-depleted T cells, or PBMCs.

Study processing details: Amplification with reference gene primers provided the estimates of nucleated cell counts. The repertoire was sequenced with immunoSEQ multiplex PCR; TCRdb's copy has only in-frame clones and lacks some. V, J and clone size were drawn from that table, and D and trimming were deduced from the DNA. The table has about 230,000 clones, around 84% seen once; the top ten hold around a tenth. Seattle patient enrollment occurred during active infection, with longitudinal follow-up thereafter. V lost 4 bases and J lost 1, with 8 bases in between. This CDR3 comprises 15 residues. Germline CDR1 and CDR2: LNHDA and SQIVND (reference sequence).

This chain joins TRBV19 and TRBJ2-6, with TRBD1 as a possible D gene (6 bases). This sequence originates from a man aged 50-59 years with COVID-19, enrolled during active disease. Sequencing was performed on peripheral blood. The CDR3 sequence: CASSRTESGANVLTF. The CDR3 DNA sequence: TGTGCCAGTAGTAGGACAGAATCTGGGGCCAACGTCCTGACTTTC.